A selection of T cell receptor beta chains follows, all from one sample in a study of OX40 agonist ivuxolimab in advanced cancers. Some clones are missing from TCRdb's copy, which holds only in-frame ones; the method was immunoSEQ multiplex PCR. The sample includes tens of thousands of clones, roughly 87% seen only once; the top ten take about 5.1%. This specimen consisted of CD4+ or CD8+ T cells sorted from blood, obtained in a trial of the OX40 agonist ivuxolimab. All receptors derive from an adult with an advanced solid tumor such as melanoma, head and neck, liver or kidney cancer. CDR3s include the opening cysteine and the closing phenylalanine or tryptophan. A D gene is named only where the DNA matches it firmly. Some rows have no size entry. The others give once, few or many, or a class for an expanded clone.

TGTGCCAGCAGCCCCGGACAGGGGGCGAGCAATCAGCCCCAGCATTTT | CASSPGQGASNQPQHF | TRBD1 | TRBV9 | . | TRBJ1-5
TGTGCCTGGAGCGTACGGGAGAGGGATACGCAGTATTTT | CAWSVRERDTQYF | . | TRBV30 | . | TRBJ2-3
TGTGCCAGCAGTGTACAGGGTTGGTCGGGCAATCAGCCCCAGCATTTT | CASSVQGWSGNQPQHF | . | TRBV27 | . | TRBJ1-5
TGTGCCAGTAGTATGGGCGGAACCGGGGAGCTGTTTTTT | CASSMGGTGELFF | . | TRBV19 | once | TRBJ2-2
TGTGCCAGTAGTATTCAGGGCAACACCGGGGAGCTGTTTTTT | CASSIQGNTGELFF | . | TRBV19 | . | TRBJ2-2
TGCGCCAGCAGCTTGGGTATGCGGAGGTACCTTAATTCACCCCTCCACTTT | CASSLGMRRYLNSPLHF | . | TRBV5-1 | once | TRBJ1-6
TGTGCCAGCAGCCCCTCCTCGGGGGACTATGGCTACACCTTC | CASSPSSGDYGYTF | . | TRBV5-8 | . | TRBJ1-2
TGTGCCTGGAGCCCCAACATGGGTTCACCCCTCCACTTT | CAWSPNMGSPLHF | . | TRBV30 | . | TRBJ1-6
TGTGCCAGCAGTTACTCGCTAGGGGTCACTGAAGCTTTCTTT | CASSYSLGVTEAFF | . | TRBV6-5 | . | TRBJ1-1
TGTGCCAGCAGCCAAGTGGAGCGTAGTGAGCAGTTCTTC | CASSQVERSEQFF | . | TRBV4-2 | . | TRBJ2-1
TGTGCCAGCAGTTTAGGCGGGAGGAATGAGCAGTTCTTC | CASSLGGRNEQFF | TRBD2 | TRBV27 | . | TRBJ2-1
TGCAGCGTGCTAGGGCATGGGAACACCGGGGAGCTGTTTTTT | CSVLGHGNTGELFF | . | TRBV29-1 | . | TRBJ2-2
TGCGCCAGCAGCCAAGATGGAAGAGGGGCTGGCGAGCAGTACTTC | CASSQDGRGAGEQYF | . | TRBV4-1 | . | TRBJ2-7
TGTGCCAGCTCTCCCCAGGACACCGGGGAGCTGTTTTTT | CASSPQDTGELFF | . | TRBV18 | . | TRBJ2-2
TGTGCCAGCAGCACTTGTGGACTAGCGGGCGGGGAGACCCAGTACTTC | CASSTCGLAGGETQYF | . | TRBV21-1 | . | TRBJ2-5
TGTGCCATCAGTGATACCGGGACAGGGGGCAATGGCTACACCTTC | CAISDTGTGGNGYTF | TRBD1 | TRBV10-3 | . | TRBJ1-2
TGTGCCAGCAAAGAATCCGGGACCTCTAACTATGGCTACACCTTC | CASKESGTSNYGYTF | . | TRBV6-5 | . | TRBJ1-2
TGTGCCAGTAGTCCTTTAGCGGGGGCCTACACAGATACGCAGTATTTT | CASSPLAGAYTDTQYF | TRBD2 | TRBV19 | . | TRBJ2-3
TGTGCCAGCAGCCTCACGCGGGAGGGCCGTTACGAGCAGTACTTC | CASSLTREGRYEQYF | TRBD2 | TRBV7-6 | . | TRBJ2-7
TGCGCCAGCAGCTTGGTAGCGGATTACGAGCAGTACTTC | CASSLVADYEQYF | . | TRBV5-1 | . | TRBJ2-7
TGTGCCAGCAGCTCCCGGGGACGGAAAGGACAAGAGACCCAGTACTTC | CASSSRGRKGQETQYF | . | TRBV11-2 | . | TRBJ2-5
TGCGCCAGCAGCCTCGAGAGGAGCTCCTATAATTCACCCCTCCACTTT | CASSLERSSYNSPLHF | . | TRBV4-1 | . | TRBJ1-6
TGTGCCAGCAGTACCTACAGTGCAACTAATGAAAAACTGTTTTTT | CASSTYSATNEKLFF | . | TRBV6-1 | . | TRBJ1-4
TGCGCCAGCAGTCAATCCGGGGAGACCCAGTACTTC | CASSQSGETQYF | . | TRBV23-1 | . | TRBJ2-5
TGTGCCAGCAGCCAAGATAGGGGGGGGAACTATGGCTACACCTTC | CASSQDRGGNYGYTF | . | TRBV4-2 | . | TRBJ1-2
TGTGCCAGTTGGACGGGAACAGGTTGGAACACTGAAGCTTTCTTT | CASWTGTGWNTEAFF | . | TRBV19 | . | TRBJ1-1
TGTGCCAGCAGCCGGGGACAGGGTACCTACAATGAGCAGTTCTTC | CASSRGQGTYNEQFF | TRBD1 | TRBV6-5 | once | TRBJ2-1
TGTGCCAGCATAGGACACCCGCTTATTGAGGATGAGCAGTTCTTC | CASIGHPLIEDEQFF | . | TRBV7-9 | . | TRBJ2-1
TGTGCCAGTCGGGGGGGGGATAGCTCCTACAATGAGCAGTTCTTC | CASRGGDSSYNEQFF | TRBD2 | TRBV27 | once | TRBJ2-1
TGCGCCAGCAGCATGCTAGCGGGGGGGCAAGAGACCCAGTACTTC | CASSMLAGGQETQYF | TRBD2 | TRBV5-1 | . | TRBJ2-5
TGTGCCAGCAGTGACCCCAGTAGGAGCACAGATACGCAGTATTTT | CASSDPSRSTDTQYF | . | TRBV25-1 | few | TRBJ2-3
TGTGCCAGCAGCGCGGGACTAGCGATCTCCTACAATGAGCAGTTCTTC | CASSAGLAISYNEQFF | TRBD2 | TRBV9 | . | TRBJ2-1
TGCGCCAGCAGCTTAGGGACTAGCGCAGATACGCAGTATTTT | CASSLGTSADTQYF | TRBD2 | TRBV5-1 | . | TRBJ2-3
TGTGCCACCAGCAGAGGCGGGGTGTCAGGGGGCTATGAGCAGTTCTTC | CATSRGGVSGGYEQFF | TRBD1 | TRBV15 | . | TRBJ2-1
TGTGCCAGCATATTACAGGGCTACGAGCAGTACTTC | CASILQGYEQYF | . | TRBV2 | . | TRBJ2-7
TGTGCCATCAGTGAGGACTCCTACGAGCAGTACTTC | CAISEDSYEQYF | . | TRBV10-3 | . | TRBJ2-7
TGTGCCAGTAGTTCGACATACACAGATACGCAGTATTTT | CASSSTYTDTQYF | . | TRBV19 | . | TRBJ2-3
TGTGCCAGTAGTACCCCGGGTAGCAATCAGCCCCAGCATTTT | CASSTPGSNQPQHF | . | TRBV19 | few | TRBJ1-5
TGTGCCAGTACCAGCTTGGGAGCTCGCAATGAGCAGTTCTTC | CASTSLGARNEQFF | . | TRBV19 | once | TRBJ2-1
TGCGCCAGCACCCTGAAAGAGGGGGGGCACGGTGAAAAACTGTTTTTT | CASTLKEGGHGEKLFF | . | TRBV5-1 | . | TRBJ1-4
TGTGCCAGCAGCGCGTCAGCGGGGGGGCCTTCTCGCACAGATACGCAGTATTTT | CASSASAGGPSRTDTQYF | TRBD2 | TRBV9 | . | TRBJ2-3
TGTGCCAGCAGCTTTAGCGGCTATAACTCCTACAATGAGCAGTTCTTC | CASSFSGYNSYNEQFF | . | TRBV11-3 | . | TRBJ2-1
TGTGCCAGTAGCCCGGGGAGACAGGGGAGTCGCAATCAGCCCCAGCATTTT | CASSPGRQGSRNQPQHF | TRBD1 | TRBV19 | . | TRBJ1-5
TGTGCCACCAGCAGACCCCAGGACAGCAGCACTGAAGCTTTCTTT | CATSRPQDSSTEAFF | . | TRBV15 | . | TRBJ1-1
TGTGCCAGCAGCTTAGGGTCGACGGGGTCGGTCCTTTACACCGGGGAGCTGTTTTTT | CASSLGSTGSVLYTGELFF | . | TRBV7-8 | . | TRBJ2-2
TGTGCCATCAGTGAGTCGGGGGCTAACTATGGCTACACCTTC | CAISESGANYGYTF | . | TRBV10-3 | . | TRBJ1-2
TGTGCCAGCAGCTTAGTTGGGGGCGTGAGGCAGCCCCAGCATTTT | CASSLVGGVRQPQHF | . | TRBV7-8 | . | TRBJ1-5
TGTGCCAGCAGTTTGACAGCTCTTTATCAGCCCCAGCATTTT | CASSLTALYQPQHF | . | TRBV28 | . | TRBJ1-5
TGCGCCAGCAGTCAATCGGCAGGTACCAATTCACCCCTCCACTTT | CASSQSAGTNSPLHF | . | TRBV23-1 | . | TRBJ1-6
TGTGCCACCAGCAGAGCTGGGGTTCCCGAGCAGTACTTC | CATSRAGVPEQYF | . | TRBV15 | . | TRBJ2-7
TGTGCCAGTAGTATCACTAGCGGGGGGTTCTGGGAGCAGTTCTTC | CASSITSGGFWEQFF | TRBD2 | TRBV19 | . | TRBJ2-1
TGTGCCAGCAGCCAGGGACTAGCCGGCGAGCAGTACTTC | CASSQGLAGEQYF | TRBD2 | TRBV27 | . | TRBJ2-7
TGTGCCACCAGCAGGGAAGGACTAGCGGGAGGCGCGGCCACCCTAGCCAAAAACATTCAGTACTTC | CATSREGLAGGAATLAKNIQYF | TRBD2 | TRBV15 | . | TRBJ2-4
TGTGCCAGCAGCCAAGATAGGGCTAGCGGGAGCACAGATACGCAGTATTTT | CASSQDRASGSTDTQYF | TRBD2 | TRBV4-2 | . | TRBJ2-3